This TCR beta chain appears in the sequencing data of a study of T cells in Graves' hyperthyroidism and ophthalmopathy. Turning to the study itself: Peripheral blood was collected at initial diagnosis, before any treatment.

This clonotype showed up many times. The CDR3 extends over 14 amino acids. Per the germline V gene, CDR1 is GTSNPN and CDR2 is SVGIG (reference sequence). Trimming took 3 bases from V and 1 from J, leaving 12 bases between them. The TCR beta CDR3 regions underwent amplification using RNA transcripts as the source. With the HTBI primer set, the TCR CDR3 went through a first round of RT-PCR. Using its own MiXCR run on the multiplex PCR reads, TCRdb lists one record per CDR3 protein. The profile shows 350,000 to 450,000 distinct CDR3 sequences, around 13% of them singletons. This sequence joins TRBV30 and TRBJ1-1; D unresolved. The sample comprised blood. The TCR originated in a woman aged 55-70 years with Graves' hyperthyroidism. Written as DNA, the CDR3 is TGTGCCTGGAGCCTTGGGAATCCGAACACTGAAGCTTTCTTT. Protein: CAWSLGNPNTEAFF.